This T cell receptor beta chain was obtained from a study of neurological immune-mediated disorders. TCRdb used MiXCR to reprocess the 5' RACE reads, holding one entry per CDR3 protein. The data hold 35,000 to 45,000 distinct CDR3 sequences, with approximately 10% observed a single time. The germline V gene encodes CDR1 SGDLS and CDR2 YYNGEE. Trimming at V came to 5 bases and at J to 6 bases, leaving 8 bases not matched to a gene. This CDR3 has 15 amino acids. This clonotype turned up a few times. Source material: CD4+ T cells from blood. J is TRBJ1-5 and V is TRBV9; TRBD1 agrees at 10 bases. This receptor was obtained from a woman in her 30s with HTLV-1-associated myelopathy (HAM/TSP). The CDR3 region has the DNA TGTGCCAGCAGTAAAGACAGGGGGCACGGTCAGCCCCAGCATTTT. It is translated as CASSKDRGHGQPQHF.